The 11 T cell receptor beta chains listed next were all sequenced from one sample in a study of blood T cell repertoires in COVID-19. Only in-frame clones appear in the TCRdb table, and some are missing; sequencing was by immunoSEQ multiplex PCR. The table records around 50,000 clones, about four fifths of them present only once. The sample comprised peripheral blood. These receptors were taken from a man older than 75 with COVID-19, enrolled during active disease.

This clone appeared a single time. The genes are TRBV3-1 (or the pseudogene TRBV3-2) and TRBJ2-1; the match to TRBD2 covers 7 bases. CDR1 and CDR2 from the germline V gene are LGHDT and YNNKEL (reference sequence). The V gene end was trimmed by 4 bases and the J gene end by 7 bases; junction bases not matched to a gene: 1. The CDR3 has 12 amino acids. CDR3 residues: CASSRGGNEQFF. The DNA for the CDR3 is TGTGCCAGCAGCCGGGGGGGGAATGAGCAGTTCTTC.

This clone has only one observation. The chain couples TRBV15 to TRBJ2-1; no firm D call. V was pared by 1 base and J by 0 bases, with 7 bases between. This CDR3 has 15 amino acids. CDR1 LNHNV and CDR2 YYDKDF come from the germline V gene (reference sequence). CDR3 coding DNA: TGTGCCACCAGCAGAGGCGGAACCTCCTACAATGAGCAGTTCTTC. It yields the protein CATSRGGTSYNEQFF. Full variable domain (outside the CDR3, taken from reference TRBV15 and TRBJ2-1): DAMVIQNPRYQVTQFGKPVTLSCSQTLNHNVMYWYQQKSSQAPKLLFHYYDKDFNNEADTPDNFQSRRPNTSFCFLDIRSPGLGDTAMYLCATSRGGTSYNEQFFGPGTRLTVL.

This sequence joins TRBV7-3 and TRBJ2-3, with D perhaps matching TRBD2 (6 bases). The V gene lost 1 base and the J gene lost 6 bases, with 11 bases spanning the gap. Germline CDR1 and CDR2: SGHTA and FQGTGA. This CDR3 has 14 amino acids. The CDR3 nucleotides are TGTGCCAGCAGCTTAAACTCTCGGGGGGATACGCAGTATTTT. Protein product: CASSLNSRGDTQYF.

This chain connects TRBV4-1 to TRBJ1-5; D is unresolved. CDR1 is MGHRA and CDR2 is YSYEKL in the germline V gene. This CDR3 spans 16 amino acids. Trimming removed 3 bases from V and 2 bases from J, with 14 bases in between. The CDR3 loop is CASSHGVGGGNQPQHF. CDR3 DNA: TGCGCCAGCAGCCATGGGGTGGGAGGCGGCAATCAGCCCCAGCATTTT.

This chain links TRBV6-5 with TRBJ2-1; perhaps TRBD2 as D (6 bases). The CDR3 runs to 15 residues. Per the germline V gene, CDR1 is MNHEY and CDR2 is SVGAGI. Trimming pared 2 bases from V and 0 bases from J, leaving 8 bases between. CDR3 sequence: CASSYAGSSYNEQFF. CDR3 DNA sequence: TGTGCCAGCAGTTACGCGGGGAGCTCCTACAATGAGCAGTTCTTC.

J is TRBJ2-3 and V is TRBV5-1, with 12 bases lining up with TRBD2. This CDR3 comprises 17 residues. V was pared by 4 bases and J by 5 bases, with 11 bases of the junction left unmatched. Per germline, CDR1 SGHRS and CDR2 YFSETQ. CDR3 nucleotides: TGCGCCAGCAGCACCCTAGCGGGAGGGCCCTCGGTAGATACGCAGTATTTT. The encoded protein is CASSTLAGGPSVDTQYF. Based on the CDR3 plus reference TRBV5-1 and TRBJ2-3, the full variable domain is KAGVTQTPRYLIKTRGQQVTLSCSPISGHRSVSWYQQTPGQGLQFLFEYFSETQRNKGNFPGRFSGRQFSNSRSEMNVSTLELGDSALYLCASSTLAGGPSVDTQYFGPGTRLTVL.

J is TRBJ2-7 and V is TRBV19, with D possibly being TRBD2 (7 bases). The CDR3 extends over 15 amino acids. Trimming shortened V by 7 bases and J by 2 bases, and 18 bases separated the two germline ends. CDR1 is LNHDA and CDR2 is SQIVND in the germline V gene (reference sequence). CDR3 DNA: TGTGCCAGTACCTATGGGGGGGCTGTTACCTACGAGCAGTACTTC. Its protein is CASTYGGAVTYEQYF.

V usage is TRBV7-3 and J usage is TRBJ2-5, with D tentatively TRBD2 (7 bases). This CDR3 contains 15 residues. V gave up 6 bases and J gave up 5 bases, with 19 bases separating them. Per germline, CDR1 SGHTA and CDR2 FQGTGA. CDR3: CASSPRGGAQETQYF. In DNA, the CDR3 is TGTGCCAGCAGTCCTAGAGGGGGGGCTCAGGAGACCCAGTACTTC.

The V call is TRBV14, the J call TRBJ2-5, with 9 bases fitting TRBD2. The J segment lost 1 base and the V segment lost 4 bases, leaving 10 bases of the junction unmatched. The length of the CDR3 is 17 residues. Germline V gene sequence: CDR1 SGHDN, CDR2 FVKESK. The CDR3 nucleotides are TGTGCCAGCAGCCCCTCGATCAGTAGCGGGGGCCAAGAGACCCAGTACTTC. This encodes CASSPSISSGGQETQYF.

The V and J genes are TRBV7-9 and TRBJ2-1; 7 nucleotides match TRBD2. Germline assignment: CDR1 SEHNR and CDR2 FQNEAQ (reference sequence). The V and J ends lost 5 bases and 12 bases, in that order; junction bases with no gene match: 10. The CDR3 sequence is 13 residues long. CDR3 coding DNA: TGTGCCAGCAGCCCCGGGACTACCGCCGGGCAGTTCTTC. This codes for CASSPGTTAGQFF.

This chain joins TRBV11-3 and TRBJ1-5; 8 bases line up with TRBD1. The CDR3 sequence is 18 residues long. Germline assignment: CDR1 SGHNT and CDR2 YENEEA. Trimming removed 4 bases from V and 7 bases from J; junction bases left unmatched: 18. In DNA, the CDR3 is TGTGCCAGCAGCTCTCTTCTAAAGGACAGGGAAGTGAACCAGCCCCAGCATTTT. It yields the protein CASSSLLKDREVNQPQHF. The full variable domain, in which reference TRBV11-3 and TRBJ1-5 provide the parts outside the CDR3, is EAGVVQSPRYKIIEKKQPVAFWCNPISGHNTLYWYLQNLGQGPELLIRYENEEAVDDSQLPKDRFSAERLKGVDSTLKIQPAELGDSAVYLCASSSLLKDREVNQPQHFGDGTRLSIL.